This TCR beta chain was obtained from a study of blood T cell repertoires in COVID-19. In the study overall: Acute and convalescent COVID-19 specimens originated in the United States, Italy and Spain. T cells, B-cell-depleted T cells, or PBMCs supplied cDNA or gDNA.

Germline lookup yields CDR1 SGDLS and CDR2 YYNGEE. This CDR3 is 16 amino acids long. The germline V and J ends were trimmed by 0 bases and 0 bases, with 9 bases remaining between them. In the original processing: Quantification of nucleated cells was approximated via reference gene primer amplification. This table comes from immunoSEQ multiplex PCR, and its TCRdb copy is limited to in-frame clones, with some not included. The DNA gave D and trimming, while V, J and clone size come from that table. The sample lists approximately 100,000 clones; around 75% were seen once. This receptor was obtained from a man between 65 and 79 years old with acute or convalescent COVID-19. Sequenced: peripheral blood. The V and J genes are TRBV9 and TRBJ2-2, with a tentative D call TRBD1 (5 bases). The CDR3 here is CASSVGGTPNTGELFF. CDR3 DNA sequence: TGTGCCAGCAGCGTAGGGGGCACCCCGAACACCGGGGAGCTGTTTTTT.